The source of this TCR beta chain is a study of blood T cells in healthy people across ages. General study findings and limits: Researchers said unsorted PBMCs prevented a conclusive naive versus antigen-experienced comparison. More naive CD4+ cells and higher diversity marked long-lived donors relative to aged donors.

Using a J-beta primer mix together with a sample-barcoded 5' primer, a second PCR was run for about 7 to 12 cycles. TCRdb reanalysed the 5' RACE reads using MiXCR and keeps one entry per CDR3 protein. This sample carries about 830,000 distinct CDR3 sequences, around 68% of them seen once, and the ten largest clones take around a quarter. In the case of this clonotype: Its antigen is unidentified. The junction and the germline gene differ at one end; a read error may be behind it.

The CDR3 is made up of 13 amino acids. Germline CDR1 reads SGHDT; CDR2 reads YYEEEE. This receptor was obtained from a man aged 25 to 45 in good health. The V call is TRBV5-6, the J call TRBJ1-5; D ambiguous. Sequenced sample: blood. The CDR3: CAGSGRSNQPQHF. As DNA, the CDR3 is TGTGCCGGCAGCGGGCGGAGCAATCAGCCCCAGCATTTT.